This T cell receptor beta chain came from a study of cytomegalovirus exposure and HLA in healthy donors. Across the whole study: Out of approximately 170 million T cells, an earlier analysis found around 110 million unique TCR beta sequences in total.

The PCR made use of 60 Vbeta and 13 Jbeta primers. This table comes from immunoSEQ multiplex PCR, and its TCRdb copy is limited to in-frame clones, with some not included. The sample has roughly 120,000 clones, 75% to 80% seen once. This CDR3 contains 13 residues. In germline, CDR1 is GTSNPN, CDR2 SVGIG (reference sequence). The V gene lost 5 bases and the J gene lost 3 bases, with 11 bases spanning the gap. J is TRBJ1-5 and V is TRBV30; tentatively, D is TRBD1 (5 bases). Sample: PBMCs. The receptor was isolated from a man aged 35 to 55 in good health and CMV-seronegative. The CDR3 sequence is CAWRQNLNQPQHF. DNA for the CDR3: TGTGCCTGGCGACAGAACCTCAATCAGCCCCAGCATTTT.